This entry describes one T cell receptor (beta chain). These data come from a study of blood T cell repertoires in COVID-19. CDR1 is SGHKS, CDR2 YYEKEE, per germline (reference sequence). The CDR3 is 13 amino acids. Deletions cut 6 bases from V and 2 bases from J, with 11 bases between. The repertoire was sequenced with immunoSEQ multiplex PCR; TCRdb's copy has only in-frame clones and lacks some. Of 95,000 to 150,000 clones in the sample, around 79% were seen once. This sequence originates from an older man with acute or convalescent COVID-19. Material for sequencing was peripheral blood. The chain couples TRBV5-5 to TRBJ1-2, with D unresolved. Here the CDR3 reads CASTVRVNYGYTF. For the CDR3, the DNA is TGTGCCAGCACCGTCCGGGTCAACTATGGCTACACCTTC.